This T cell receptor (beta chain) came from a study of graft-versus-host responses after intestinal transplantation. Only in-frame clones appear in the TCRdb table, and some are missing; sequencing was by immunoSEQ multiplex PCR. The repertoire includes 130,000 to 150,000 clones, 92% of them detected once, and 0.19% sits in the top ten. This clone appeared a single time. Antigen: not known. The germline V gene has CDR1 MNHNY and CDR2 SVGAGI (reference sequence). The CDR3 is 15 residues long. V was cut by 5 bases and J by 1 base, with 14 bases left in between. Points from the study as a whole: Graft-donor T cell macrochimerism in patients accompanied high graft-versus-host to host-versus-graft clonal ratios in allografts. Early declines in HvG clones that occurred post-transplant were associated with peak circulating GvH clone levels.

The TCR sequence derives from a human donor who received an intestinal transplant. The sample here was unstimulated CD4+ T cells sorted from spleen or lymph node cells, taken before intestinal transplant. The chain joins TRBV6-6 to TRBJ2-5; D is perhaps TRBD1 or TRBD2 (6 bases each). CDR3 sequence reads: CASSSRLGGQETQYF. CDR3 nucleotides: TGTGCCAGCAGTAGCCGACTAGGGGGCCAAGAGACCCAGTACTTC.